Listed here are 21 T cell receptor beta chains from one sample, sequenced in a study of blood T cell repertoires in COVID-19. Profiled with immunoSEQ multiplex PCR; TCRdb holds only in-frame clones, not every one. In the table there are more than 200,000 clones, roughly 86% of which are singletons. Sequenced: peripheral blood. The source of these receptors is a woman aged 55-70 years with COVID-19, enrolled during active disease.

The chain is built from TRBV3-1 (or the pseudogene TRBV3-2) and TRBJ2-3, with D tentatively TRBD1 (5 bases). The germline V gene encodes CDR1 LGHDT and CDR2 YNNKEL (reference sequence). V was pared by 1 base and J by 1 base, with 15 bases between. The length of the CDR3 is 17 residues. The DNA of the CDR3 is TGTGCCAGCAGCCAAGTAAGACTTCCACAGGGCACAGATACGCAGTATTTT. Translating it yields CASSQVRLPQGTDTQYF.

The chain joins TRBV11-1 to TRBJ2-1; 12 bases align to TRBD2. Germline V gene lookup returns CDR1 SGHAT and CDR2 FQDESV (reference sequence). The trim removed 4 bases at V and 5 bases at J, leaving 6 bases unmatched. The CDR3 runs to 16 residues. The CDR3 spells CASSSPGLAGHNEQFF. Here the CDR3 DNA reads TGTGCCAGCAGCTCGCCGGGACTAGCGGGTCACAATGAGCAGTTCTTC.

This clone occurred once. This chain connects TRBV9 to TRBJ2-1; D call uncertain. Germline CDR1 SGDLS, CDR2 YYNGEE. The CDR3 is 16 residues long. V was cut by 4 bases and J by 2 bases, with 16 bases left in between. The DNA for the CDR3 is TGTGCCAGCAGCCCCCCGCCCGGGTCCCCCTACAATGAGCAGTTCTTC. Translated, it gives CASSPPPGSPYNEQFF.

This clone was picked up a small number of times. This chain joins TRBV7-2 and TRBJ1-1; TRBD1 matches 7 bases. The CDR3 runs to 14 residues. J lost 0 bases, V lost 5 bases, and 3 bases had no gene match. CDR1 SGHTA and CDR2 FQGNSA come from the germline V gene. CDR3 nucleotide sequence: TGTGCCAGCAGCGCCACAGGGGTGAACACTGAAGCTTTCTTT. Protein: CASSATGVNTEAFF.

This rearrangement joins TRBV9 to TRBJ1-3, with D uncertain. Trimming left V 4 bases short and J 0 bases short, with 11 bases between. Germline V lookup: CDR1 SGDLS, CDR2 YYNGEE. This CDR3 comprises 15 residues. CDR3 sequence reads: CASSPHAYSGNTIYF. In nucleotides, the CDR3 is TGTGCCAGCAGCCCCCACGCGTACTCTGGAAACACCATATATTTT. Using reference TRBV9 and TRBJ1-3 for the parts outside the CDR3, the full variable domain is DSGVTQTPKHLITATGQRVTLRCSPRSGDLSVYWYQQSLDQGLQFLIQYYNGEERAKGNILERFSAQQFPDLHSELNLSSLELGDSALYFCASSPHAYSGNTIYFGEGSWLTVV.

The table lists this clone with a few counts. V usage is TRBV7-8 and J usage is TRBJ2-7; a weak D match, TRBD2 (5 bases). CDR1 and CDR2 (germline): SGHVS, FQNEAQ. The CDR3 contains 14 residues. The V and J ends lost 4 bases and 3 bases respectively, with 13 bases between them. The CDR3 DNA sequence: TGTGCCAGCAGCTCTCTCGGAGGACTCTACGAGCAGTACTTC. This encodes CASSSLGGLYEQYF.

CDR3 DNA sequence: TGCGCCAGCAGCCGGGACTACGCCCGCACAGATACGCAGTATTTT. Protein sequence: CASSRDYARTDTQYF. The chain is built from TRBV5-1 and TRBJ2-3; 7 bases fit TRBD2. The CDR3 has 15 residues. With 4 bases clipped from V and 1 base from J, the junction kept 6 bases outside the gene matches. Germline-derived CDR1 and CDR2 are SGHRS and YFSETQ.

The count of this clone is one. This rearrangement joins TRBV19 to TRBJ2-5, with TRBD2 matching 7 bases. Trimming removed 6 bases from V and 5 bases from J; junction bases left unmatched: 6. There are 13 residues in the CDR3. From germline, CDR1 is LNHDA and CDR2 SQIVND (reference sequence). The CDR3 DNA reads as TGTGCCAGTAGCTGGGGGGGGAGGGAGACCCAGTACTTC. Protein sequence: CASSWGGRETQYF.

The chain combines TRBV5-4 with TRBJ2-1; 9 bases fit TRBD1. V lost 5 bases, J lost 0 bases, and 3 bases stayed unmatched. This CDR3 is 15 amino acids long. Germline V lookup: CDR1 SGHNT, CDR2 YYREEE (reference sequence). In DNA, the CDR3 is TGTGCCAGCAGTAGGGACAGGGTCTCCTACAATGAGCAGTTCTTC. It yields the protein CASSRDRVSYNEQFF.

The chain employs TRBV5-1 and TRBJ1-4; D is perhaps TRBD1 (6 bases). The CDR3 runs to 15 residues. Trimming shortened V by 5 bases and J by 2 bases, and 13 bases separated the two germline ends. The V gene's germline CDR1 is SGHRS and CDR2 YFSETQ. The CDR3 DNA follows: TGCGCCAGCAGGATAATGGGGGCGACTAATGAAAAACTGTTTTTT. Its protein product is CASRIMGATNEKLFF.

The DNA for the CDR3 is TGCGCCAGCAGCCATAATTATGAAAAACTGTTTTTT. Protein: CASSHNYEKLFF. V usage is TRBV4-1 and J usage is TRBJ1-4; unclear D gene. CDR1 is MGHRA, CDR2 YSYEKL, per germline. The CDR3 covers 12 residues. V was cut by 3 bases and J by 6 bases, with 5 bases left in between.

The sample holds one count of this clone. The chain links TRBV5-1 to TRBJ2-5; TRBD2 matches 10 bases. Germline lookup yields CDR1 SGHRS and CDR2 YFSETQ. This CDR3 contains 15 residues. The ends lost 4 bases at V and 9 bases at J; junction bases unmatched: 12. CDR3 in amino acids: CASSLDGASGSPQYF. CDR3 DNA sequence: TGCGCCAGCAGCCTGGATGGGGCTAGCGGGAGTCCCCAGTACTTC. Looking up the rest from reference TRBV5-1 and TRBJ2-5 gives the full variable domain: KAGVTQTPRYLIKTRGQQVTLSCSPISGHRSVSWYQQTPGQGLQFLFEYFSETQRNKGNFPGRFSGRQFSNSRSEMNVSTLELGDSALYLCASSLDGASGSPQYFGPGTRLLVL.

J is TRBJ2-7 and V is TRBV28; TRBD1 agrees at 7 bases. Germline values: CDR1 MDHEN, CDR2 SYDVKM. The V segment lost 3 bases and the J segment 3 bases; nucleotides outside the gene matches: 11. The length of the CDR3 is 16 residues. In DNA, the CDR3 is TGTGCCAGCAGTTTTTTAGGCGCGGCAGGGGGCTACGAGCAGTACTTC. Its protein is CASSFLGAAGGYEQYF.

The chain carries TRBV15 and TRBJ2-1, with D perhaps matching TRBD1 (5 bases). V lost 2 bases, J lost 3 bases, and 11 bases lay in between. There are 15 residues in the CDR3. The germline V gene has CDR1 LNHNV and CDR2 YYDKDF (reference sequence). CDR3 bases: TGTGCCACCAGCAGACCCAGGGTGAACTACAATGAGCAGTTCTTC. Encoded protein: CATSRPRVNYNEQFF.

This sequence joins TRBV5-8 and TRBJ2-7, with 9 bases fitting TRBD1. Germline V gene data show CDR1 as SGHTS and CDR2 as YDEGEE. Germline trimming cut 4 bases from V and 0 bases from J; bases unmatched to any gene: 2. The CDR3 extends over 14 amino acids. The CDR3 loop reads CASSPGQGSYEQYF. For the CDR3, the DNA is TGTGCCAGCAGCCCGGGACAGGGCTCCTACGAGCAGTACTTC.

V and J are TRBV5-1 and TRBJ1-1, with D hard to call. This CDR3 has 13 amino acids. The germline V gene encodes CDR1 SGHRS and CDR2 YFSETQ. Trimming took 4 bases from V and 5 from J, leaving 12 bases between them. The CDR3 DNA reads as TGCGCCAGCAGCATTACAGTCTTGACTGAAGCTTTCTTT. This gives the protein CASSITVLTEAFF.

The J gene is TRBJ2-3, the V gene TRBV4-2, with D perhaps TRBD1 (7 bases). The germline V gene has CDR1 LGHNA and CDR2 YNFKEQ. The CDR3 has 17 residues. The V gene lost 0 bases and the J gene lost 4 bases, with 17 bases spanning the gap. The CDR3 protein is CASSQEPGGSYADTQYF. The CDR3, as DNA: TGTGCCAGCAGCCAAGAACCAGGGGGGAGTTACGCAGATACGCAGTATTTT.

The chain employs TRBV10-3 and TRBJ1-1; D remains unclear. Germline CDR1 ENHRY, CDR2 SYGVKD. CDR3 size: 13 residues. V shed 2 bases and J shed 4 bases, with 8 bases lying between them. The DNA for the CDR3 is TGTGCCATCAGTGAGACCCGGTCCACTGAAGCTTTCTTT. Amino acid sequence: CAISETRSTEAFF.

The chain uses TRBV24-1 and TRBJ2-1; tentatively, D is TRBD2 (6 bases). The CDR3 has 17 amino acids. Trimming shortened V by 3 bases and J by 0 bases, and 14 bases separated the two germline ends. Looked up from germline, CDR1 is KGHDR and CDR2 is SFDVKD. This CDR3 reads CATSDRRRESSYNEQFF. The CDR3 DNA is TGTGCCACCAGTGATCGAAGGAGGGAGAGCTCCTACAATGAGCAGTTCTTC.

The chain recombines TRBV12-5 with TRBJ2-7; 9 bases are shared with TRBD2. This CDR3 has 14 residues. The germline gives CDR1 LGHNT, CDR2 FRNRAP. Trimming at V came to 5 bases and at J to 4 bases, leaving 6 bases not matched to a gene. CDR3 bases: TGTGCTAGTGGTCATAGCGGGAGACCGTACGAGCAGTACTTC. It translates to CASGHSGRPYEQYF. Looking up the rest from reference TRBV12-5 and TRBJ2-7 gives the full variable domain: DARVTQTPRHKVTEMGQEVTMRCQPILGHNTVFWYRQTMMQGLELLAYFRNRAPLDDSGMPKDRFSAEMPDATLATLKIQPSEPRDSAVYFCASGHSGRPYEQYFGPGTRLTVT.

The chain has TRBV28 and TRBJ2-5; D perhaps matches TRBD1 (6 bases). The ends were cut back, 5 bases at V and 5 bases at J, with 15 bases in the middle. The CDR3 runs 14 residues. Germline V lookup: CDR1 MDHEN, CDR2 SYDVKM. The CDR3 DNA is TGTGCCAGCAGTGAAAGCAGGGGAACGGAGACCCAGTACTTC. This gives the protein CASSESRGTETQYF.